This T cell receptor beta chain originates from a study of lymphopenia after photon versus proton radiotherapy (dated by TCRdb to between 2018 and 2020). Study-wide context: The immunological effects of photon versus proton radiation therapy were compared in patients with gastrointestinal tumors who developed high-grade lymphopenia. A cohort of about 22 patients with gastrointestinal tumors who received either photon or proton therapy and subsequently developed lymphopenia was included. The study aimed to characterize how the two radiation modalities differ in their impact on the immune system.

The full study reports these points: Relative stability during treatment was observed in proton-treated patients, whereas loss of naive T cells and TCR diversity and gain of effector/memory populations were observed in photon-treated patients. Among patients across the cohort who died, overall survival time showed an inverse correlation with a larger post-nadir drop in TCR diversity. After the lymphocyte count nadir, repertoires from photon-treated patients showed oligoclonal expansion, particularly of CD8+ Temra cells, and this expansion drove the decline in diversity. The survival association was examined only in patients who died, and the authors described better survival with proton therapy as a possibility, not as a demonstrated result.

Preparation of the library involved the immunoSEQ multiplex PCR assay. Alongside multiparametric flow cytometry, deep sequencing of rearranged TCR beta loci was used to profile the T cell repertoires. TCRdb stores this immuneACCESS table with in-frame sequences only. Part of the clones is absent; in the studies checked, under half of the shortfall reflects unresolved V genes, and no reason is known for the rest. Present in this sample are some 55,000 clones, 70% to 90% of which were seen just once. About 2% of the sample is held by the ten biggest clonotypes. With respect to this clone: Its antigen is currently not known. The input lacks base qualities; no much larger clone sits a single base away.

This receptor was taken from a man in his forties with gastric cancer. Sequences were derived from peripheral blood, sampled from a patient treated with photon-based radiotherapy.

The CDR3 protein: CAWSVQGEDGYTF. The DNA reads TGTGCCTGGAGTGTACAAGGGGAGGATGGCTACACCTTC. In this chain, TRBV30 is recombined with TRBJ1-2; a weak D assignment points to TRBD1 (5 bases agree). Deletion took 0 bases off V and 6 bases off J, with a span of 11 bases between the germline ends. Reading the germline V gene (reference sequence) gives CDR1 GTSNPN and CDR2 SVGIG. Spanning cysteine to phenylalanine, the CDR3 consists of 13 amino acids. The retained sequence is limited to the CDR3, 39 bases, with the frame set at the first base.